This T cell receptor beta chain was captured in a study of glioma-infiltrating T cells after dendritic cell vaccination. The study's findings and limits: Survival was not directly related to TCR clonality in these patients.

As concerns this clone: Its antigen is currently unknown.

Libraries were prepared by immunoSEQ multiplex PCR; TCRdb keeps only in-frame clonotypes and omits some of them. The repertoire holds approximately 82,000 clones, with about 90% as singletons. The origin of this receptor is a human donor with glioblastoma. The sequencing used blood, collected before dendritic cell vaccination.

CDR3 sequence reads: CAVRQPQEYGYTF. CDR3 coding DNA: TGTGCCGTACGACAGCCGCAGGAATATGGCTACACCTTC. This chain joins TRBV19 and TRBJ1-2, with a possible D match to TRBD1 (5 bases). CDR3 length equals 13 residues. Germline CDR1 and CDR2: LNHDA and SQIVND (reference sequence). The germline V and J ends were trimmed by 11 bases and 5 bases, with 18 bases remaining between them. The full variable domain, in which reference TRBV19 and TRBJ1-2 provide the parts outside the CDR3, is DGGITQSPKYLFRKEGQNVTLSCEQNLNHDAMYWYRQDPGQGLRLIYYSQIVNDFQKGDIAEGYSVSREKKESFPLTVTSAQKNPTAFYLCAVRQPQEYGYTFGSGTRLTVV.